This T cell receptor beta chain was observed in a study of control samples from healthy donors and cancer patients. This CDR3 is built from 13 residues. V gave up 11 bases and J gave up 5 bases, with 19 bases separating them. Germline values: CDR1 MNHEY, CDR2 SVGAGI. TCRdb keeps only in-frame clones here, not all; method: immunoSEQ multiplex PCR. The sample carries roughly 98,000 clones, roughly four fifths recorded once. This TCR derives from a woman aged 55-70 years in good health. The V call is TRBV6-5, the J call TRBJ2-7, with D possibly being TRBD1 or TRBD2 (5 bases each). Sequencing was done on a sample of blood. CDR3 DNA sequence: TGTGCCGCACGGGACCTACCACCAAACGAGCAGTACTTC. Translating gives CAARDLPPNEQYF.